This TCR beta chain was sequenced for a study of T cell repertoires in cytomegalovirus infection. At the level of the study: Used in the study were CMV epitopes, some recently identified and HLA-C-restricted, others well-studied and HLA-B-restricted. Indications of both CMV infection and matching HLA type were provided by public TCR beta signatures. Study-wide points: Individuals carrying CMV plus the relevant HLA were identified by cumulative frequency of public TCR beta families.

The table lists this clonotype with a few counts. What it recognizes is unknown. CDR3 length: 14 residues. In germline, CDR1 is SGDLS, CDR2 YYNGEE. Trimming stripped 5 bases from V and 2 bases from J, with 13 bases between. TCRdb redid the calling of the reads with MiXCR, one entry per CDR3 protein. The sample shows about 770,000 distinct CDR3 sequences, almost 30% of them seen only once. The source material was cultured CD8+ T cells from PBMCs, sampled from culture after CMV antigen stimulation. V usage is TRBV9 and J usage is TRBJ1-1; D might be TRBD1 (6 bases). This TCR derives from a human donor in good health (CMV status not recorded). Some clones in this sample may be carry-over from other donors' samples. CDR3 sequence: CASRRDISNTEAFF. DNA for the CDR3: TGTGCCAGCAGACGGGACATCTCAAACACTGAAGCTTTCTTT.